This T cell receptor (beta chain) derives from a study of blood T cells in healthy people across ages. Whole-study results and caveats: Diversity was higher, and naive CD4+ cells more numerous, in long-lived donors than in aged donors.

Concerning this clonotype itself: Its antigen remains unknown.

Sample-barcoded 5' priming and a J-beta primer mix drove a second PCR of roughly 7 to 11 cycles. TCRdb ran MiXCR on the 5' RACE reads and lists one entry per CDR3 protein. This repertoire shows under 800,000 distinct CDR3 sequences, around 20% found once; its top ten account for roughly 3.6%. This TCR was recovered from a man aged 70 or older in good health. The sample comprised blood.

The chain's CDR3 is CAWSTILAGGSYEQYF. In DNA form, the CDR3 reads TGTGCCTGGAGTACTATTTTAGCGGGAGGGAGCTACGAGCAGTACTTC. The chain is built from TRBV30 and TRBJ2-5; TRBD2 agrees at 11 bases. The J call is in doubt because the DNA end fits TRBJ2-7 better. The CDR3 has 16 amino acids. Germline CDR1 and CDR2: GTSNPN and SVGIG (reference sequence).